This is a list of T cell receptor beta chains from one sample in a study of Ad26.COV2.S vaccination and SARS-CoV-2 variants. Generated by immunoSEQ multiplex PCR, the TCRdb table keeps only in-frame clones and is missing some. The sample consists of around 300,000 clones, approximately 90% of them appearing once. The sample here was peripheral blood, taken in a trial of Ad26.COV2.S vaccine versus placebo. All receptors derive from a person aged 18-60 years who received the Ad26.COV2.S COVID-19 vaccine or a placebo. Each CDR3 is given with its conserved first and last residue. A D gene is named only where the DNA matches it firmly. Where a row states a size, it is once, few, many or the class of an expanded clone; other rows omit it.

V	J	length	size	D	CDR3	DNA
TRBV27	TRBJ2-2	18	-	TRBD2	CASSLLAGGRGQTGELFF	TGTGCCAGCAGTTTGCTAGCGGGAGGGCGAGGTCAGACCGGGGAGCTGTTTTTT
TRBV2	TRBJ1-5	14	-	-	CASSEMRTPQPQHF	TGTGCCAGCAGTGAAATGCGGACCCCTCAGCCCCAGCATTTT
TRBV7-6	TRBJ2-3	15	-	TRBD2	CASSLAGGRADTQYF	TGTGCCAGCAGCTTAGCGGGGGGGAGGGCAGATACGCAGTATTTT
TRBV15	TRBJ2-7	15	-	TRBD1	CATSRGRTGSYEQYF	TGTGCCACCAGCAGAGGTAGGACAGGCTCCTACGAGCAGTACTTC
TRBV4-3	TRBJ1-1	15	once	-	CASSQDSVGYARAFF	TGCGCCAGCAGCCAAGATTCGGTGGGTTATGCGCGAGCTTTCTTT
TRBV6-5	TRBJ1-1	13	once	TRBD1	CASINRGRAEAFF	TGTGCCAGCATTAACAGGGGGCGCGCGGAAGCTTTCTTT
TRBV6-5	TRBJ2-2	13	-	-	CASSLKGPGELFF	TGTGCCAGCAGCTTGAAGGGTCCCGGGGAGCTGTTTTTT
TRBV5-6	TRBJ1-1	13	-	-	CASGRTVNTEAFF	TGTGCCAGCGGAAGGACAGTAAACACTGAAGCTTTCTTT
TRBV19	TRBJ2-2	15	-	-	CASQQDSSNTGELFF	TGTGCCAGTCAGCAGGACAGCAGTAACACCGGGGAGCTGTTTTTT
TRBV28	TRBJ2-7	14	-	-	CASSPRHGYYEQYF	TGTGCCAGCAGTCCCCGACACGGATACTACGAGCAGTACTTC
TRBV19	TRBJ1-2	17	-	TRBD1	CASIRSGQGIYNYGYTF	TGTGCCAGTATAAGGTCCGGACAGGGGATTTATAACTATGGCTACACCTTC
TRBV3-1/TRBV3-2	TRBJ2-2	16	once	TRBD2	CASSATGTSGTGELFF	TGTGCCAGCAGTGCCACTGGGACTAGCGGGACCGGGGAGCTGTTTTTT
TRBV7-9	TRBJ2-5	12	-	-	CASSLQEETQYF	TGTGCCAGCAGCTTACAGGAAGAGACCCAGTACTTC
TRBV18	TRBJ1-2	11	-	-	CASSLQGDYTF	TGTGCCAGCTCACTTCAGGGAGACTACACCTTC
TRBV4-1	TRBJ1-2	17	few	TRBD1	CASSQYRDRGANYGYTF	TGCGCCAGCAGCCAATACCGGGACAGGGGAGCTAACTATGGCTACACCTTC
TRBV7-9	TRBJ1-3	17	-	TRBD1	CASSPARGQTRGNTIYF	TGTGCCAGCAGCCCCGCCCGGGGACAGACAAGGGGAAACACCATATATTTT
TRBV30	TRBJ2-7	15	-	-	CAWSVFQKSIYEQYF	TGTGCCTGGAGTGTATTCCAAAAATCCATCTACGAGCAGTACTTC
TRBV15	TRBJ2-7	13	-	-	CATSRDVWGARYF	TGTGCCACCAGCAGAGATGTCTGGGGGGCTCGGTACTTC
TRBV5-6	TRBJ1-1	14	-	TRBD1	CASSWDRSSTEAFF	TGTGCCAGCAGCTGGGACAGGAGCTCAACTGAAGCTTTCTTT
TRBV4-1	TRBJ2-7	12	-	-	CASSQGGYEQYF	TGCGCCAGCAGCCAAGGGGGCTACGAGCAGTACTTC
TRBV5-6	TRBJ2-7	13	-	TRBD2	CASSPGGKYEQYF	TGTGCCAGCAGCCCGGGAGGGAAGTACGAGCAGTACTTC
TRBV19	TRBJ1-6	16	-	TRBD1	CASSIERQGTNSPLHF	TGTGCCAGTAGTATAGAACGACAGGGGACTAATTCACCCCTCCACTTT
TRBV13	TRBJ1-4	15	few	TRBD1	CASSLTGVADEKLFF	TGTGCCAGCAGCCTGACAGGGGTTGCTGATGAAAAACTGTTTTTT
TRBV5-6	TRBJ1-2	12	-	TRBD1	CASSFGQGGYTF	TGTGCCAGCAGCTTTGGACAGGGCGGCTACACCTTC
TRBV27	TRBJ1-6	13	few	-	CASSLFVGSPLHF	TGTGCCAGCAGTTTATTCGTGGGTTCACCCCTCCACTTT
TRBV23-1	TRBJ1-5	16	-	-	CARPRPGAYSNQPQHF	TGCGCCAGACCACGGCCCGGGGCTTATAGCAATCAGCCCCAGCATTTT
TRBV2	TRBJ1-2	15	-	TRBD1	CASSVGQGASYGYTF	TGTGCCAGCAGTGTAGGGCAGGGGGCGTCGTATGGCTACACCTTC
TRBV3-1/TRBV3-2	TRBJ1-1	15	few	-	CASSPNSHLGVEAFF	TGTGCCAGCAGTCCCAATAGTCATCTGGGGGTGGAAGCTTTCTTT